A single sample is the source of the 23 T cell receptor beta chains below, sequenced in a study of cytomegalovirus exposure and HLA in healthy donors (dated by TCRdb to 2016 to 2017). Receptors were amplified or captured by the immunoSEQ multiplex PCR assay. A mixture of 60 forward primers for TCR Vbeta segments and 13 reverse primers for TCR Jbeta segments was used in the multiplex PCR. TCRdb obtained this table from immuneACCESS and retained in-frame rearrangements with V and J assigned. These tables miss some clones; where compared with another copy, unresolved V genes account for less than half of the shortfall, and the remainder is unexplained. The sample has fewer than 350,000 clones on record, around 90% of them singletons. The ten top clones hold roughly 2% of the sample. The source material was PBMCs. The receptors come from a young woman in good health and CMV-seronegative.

The CDR3 sequence is CASSGGLPPNTEAFF. CDR3 sequence (DNA): TGTGCCAGCAGTGGGGGACTCCCCCCGAACACTGAAGCTTTCTTT. The V call is TRBV6-5, the J call TRBJ1-1; D perhaps matches TRBD1 (5 bases). The germline CDR1 and CDR2 sequences are MNHEY and SVGAGI. Between the trimmed V and J ends, which lost 5 bases and 1 base, there was a span of 14 bases. CDR3 size: 15 residues.

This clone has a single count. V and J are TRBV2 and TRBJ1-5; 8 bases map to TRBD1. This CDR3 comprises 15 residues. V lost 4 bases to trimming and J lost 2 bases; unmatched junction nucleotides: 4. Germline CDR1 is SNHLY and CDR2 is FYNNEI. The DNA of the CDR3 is TGTGCCAGCAGTGGTCAACAGGGGGGCAATCAGCCCCAGCATTTT. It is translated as CASSGQQGGNQPQHF. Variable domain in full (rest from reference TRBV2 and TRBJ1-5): EPEVTQTPSHQVTQMGQEVILRCVPISNHLYFYWYRQILGQKVEFLVSFYNNEISEKSEIFDDQFSVERPDGSNFTLKIRSTKLEDSAMYFCASSGQQGGNQPQHFGDGTRLSIL.

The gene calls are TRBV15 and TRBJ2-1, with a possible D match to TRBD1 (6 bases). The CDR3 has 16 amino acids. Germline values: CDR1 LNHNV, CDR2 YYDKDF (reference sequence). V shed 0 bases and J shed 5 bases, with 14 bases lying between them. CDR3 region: CATSRENRVGDNEQFF. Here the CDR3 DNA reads TGTGCCACCAGCAGAGAAAACAGGGTGGGGGACAATGAGCAGTTCTTC.

CDR3 loop: CASSINQPGSPLHF. For the CDR3, the DNA is TGTGCCAGTAGTATAAACCAGCCGGGTTCACCCCTCCACTTT. The chain links TRBV19 to TRBJ1-6; unclear D gene. The CDR3 spans 14 residues. V was cut by 2 bases and J by 9 bases, with 11 bases left in between. Per germline, CDR1 LNHDA and CDR2 SQIVND (reference sequence).

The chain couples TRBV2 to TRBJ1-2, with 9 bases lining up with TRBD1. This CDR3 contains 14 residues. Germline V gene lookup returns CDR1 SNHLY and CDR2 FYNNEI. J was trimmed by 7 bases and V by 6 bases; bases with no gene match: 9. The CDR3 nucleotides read TGTGCCAGCAGCGAGGGACAGGGTTTCGGTGGCTACACCTTC. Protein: CASSEGQGFGGYTF.

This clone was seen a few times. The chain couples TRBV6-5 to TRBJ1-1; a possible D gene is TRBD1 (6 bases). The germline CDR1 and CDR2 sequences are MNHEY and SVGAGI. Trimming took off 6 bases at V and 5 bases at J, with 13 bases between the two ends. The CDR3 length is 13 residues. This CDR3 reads CASRSTGWTEAFF. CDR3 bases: TGTGCCAGCAGGAGCACAGGGTGGACTGAAGCTTTCTTT.

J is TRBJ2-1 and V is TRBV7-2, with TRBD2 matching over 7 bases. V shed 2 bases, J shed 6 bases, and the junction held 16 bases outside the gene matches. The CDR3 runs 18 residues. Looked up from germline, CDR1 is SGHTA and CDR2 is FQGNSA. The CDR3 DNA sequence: TGTGCCAGCAGCTTAAGGTTCCAGCGGGGTATAACATCCAATGAGCAGTTCTTC. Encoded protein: CASSLRFQRGITSNEQFF. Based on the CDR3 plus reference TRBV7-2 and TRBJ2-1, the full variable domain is GAGVSQSPSNKVTEKGKDVELRCDPISGHTALYWYRQSLGQGLEFLIYFQGNSAPDKSGLPSDRFSAERTGGSVSTLTIQRTQQEDSAVYLCASSLRFQRGITSNEQFFGPGTRLTVL.

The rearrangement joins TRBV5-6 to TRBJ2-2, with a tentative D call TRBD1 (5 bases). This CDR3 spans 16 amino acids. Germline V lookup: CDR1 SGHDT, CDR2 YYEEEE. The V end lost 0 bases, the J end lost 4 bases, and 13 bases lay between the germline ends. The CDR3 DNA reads TGTGCCAGCAGCTTGGGGGCAGGGATCGGCACCGGGGAGCTGTTTTTT. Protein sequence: CASSLGAGIGTGELFF.

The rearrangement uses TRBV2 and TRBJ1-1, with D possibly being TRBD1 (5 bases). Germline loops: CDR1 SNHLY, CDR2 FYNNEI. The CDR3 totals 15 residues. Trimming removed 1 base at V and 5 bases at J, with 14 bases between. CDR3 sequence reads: CASSEGRGRGTEAFF. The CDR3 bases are TGTGCCAGCAGTGAAGGGCGGGGCCGGGGAACTGAAGCTTTCTTT.

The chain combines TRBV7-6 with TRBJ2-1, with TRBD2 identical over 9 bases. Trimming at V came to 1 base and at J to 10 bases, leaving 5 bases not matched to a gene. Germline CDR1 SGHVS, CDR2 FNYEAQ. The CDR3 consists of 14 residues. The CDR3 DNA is TGTGCCAGCAGCTTAGACCCTAGCGGGGACGAGCAGTTCTTC. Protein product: CASSLDPSGDEQFF.

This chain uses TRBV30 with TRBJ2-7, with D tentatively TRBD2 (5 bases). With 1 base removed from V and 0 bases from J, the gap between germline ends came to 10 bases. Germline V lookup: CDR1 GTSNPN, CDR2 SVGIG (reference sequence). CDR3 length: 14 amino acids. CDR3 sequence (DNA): TGTGCCTGGAGTGGGAGGCGGAGCTCCTACGAGCAGTACTTC. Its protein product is CAWSGRRSSYEQYF.

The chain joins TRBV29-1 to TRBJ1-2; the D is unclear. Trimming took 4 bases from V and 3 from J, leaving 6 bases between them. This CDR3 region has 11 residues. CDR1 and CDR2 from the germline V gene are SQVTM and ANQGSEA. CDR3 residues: CSVGDYYGYTF. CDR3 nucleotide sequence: TGCAGCGTTGGAGACTACTATGGCTACACCTTC.

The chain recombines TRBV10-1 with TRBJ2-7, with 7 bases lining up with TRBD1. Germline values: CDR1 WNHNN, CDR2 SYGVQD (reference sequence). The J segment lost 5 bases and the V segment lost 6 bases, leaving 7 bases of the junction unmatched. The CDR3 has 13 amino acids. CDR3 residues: CASRKTGTDEQYF. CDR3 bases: TGCGCCAGCAGGAAGACAGGGACCGACGAGCAGTACTTC.

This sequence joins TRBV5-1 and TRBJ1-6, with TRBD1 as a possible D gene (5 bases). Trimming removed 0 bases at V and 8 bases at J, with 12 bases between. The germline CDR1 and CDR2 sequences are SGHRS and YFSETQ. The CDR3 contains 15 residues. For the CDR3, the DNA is TGCGCCAGCAGCTTGGAGCCGGGGGAATATTCACCCCTCCACTTT. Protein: CASSLEPGEYSPLHF.

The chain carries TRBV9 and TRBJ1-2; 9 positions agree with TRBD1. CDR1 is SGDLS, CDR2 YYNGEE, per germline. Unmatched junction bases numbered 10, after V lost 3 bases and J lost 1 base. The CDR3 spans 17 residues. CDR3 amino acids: CASSESRDRADNYGYTF. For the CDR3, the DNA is TGTGCCAGCAGCGAAAGCCGGGACAGGGCAGATAACTATGGCTACACCTTC.

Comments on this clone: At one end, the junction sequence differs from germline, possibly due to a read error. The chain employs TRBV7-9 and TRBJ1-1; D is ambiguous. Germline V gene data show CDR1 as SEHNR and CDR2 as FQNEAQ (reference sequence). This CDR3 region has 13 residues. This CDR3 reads CSSSLRANTEAFF. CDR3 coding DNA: TGTTCCAGCAGCTTACGAGCGAACACTGAAGCTTTCTTT. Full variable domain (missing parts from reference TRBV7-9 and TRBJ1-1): DTGVSQNPRHKITKRGQNVTFRCDPISEHNRLYWYRQTLGQGPEFLTYFQNEAQLEKSRLLSDRFSAERPKGSFSTLEIQRTEQGDSAMYLCSSSLRANTEAFFGQGTRLTVV.

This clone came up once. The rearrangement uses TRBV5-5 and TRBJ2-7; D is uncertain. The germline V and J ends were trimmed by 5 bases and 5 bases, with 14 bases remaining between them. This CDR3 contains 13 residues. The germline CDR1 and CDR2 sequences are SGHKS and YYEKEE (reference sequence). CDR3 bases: TGTGCCAGCAGACCCGTCACAGTCGACGAGCAGTACTTC. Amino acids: CASRPVTVDEQYF.

CDR3 in DNA: TGTGCCAGCAGCTTAGGAGACAGGGCTAATCAGCCCCAGCATTTT. This translates into CASSLGDRANQPQHF. The rearrangement uses TRBV7-2 and TRBJ1-5; the match to TRBD1 covers 7 bases. CDR1 and CDR2 from the germline V gene are SGHTA and FQGNSA. CDR3 length: 15 residues. The junction had 4 bases not matched to a gene; V was cut back by 1 base and J by 4 bases.

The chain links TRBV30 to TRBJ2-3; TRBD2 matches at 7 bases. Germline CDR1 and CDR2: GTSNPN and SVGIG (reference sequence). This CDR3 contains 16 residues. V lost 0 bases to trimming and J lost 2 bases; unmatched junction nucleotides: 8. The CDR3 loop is CAWSVTLAGNTDTQYF. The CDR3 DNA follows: TGTGCCTGGAGTGTTACTTTAGCGGGTAACACAGATACGCAGTATTTT.

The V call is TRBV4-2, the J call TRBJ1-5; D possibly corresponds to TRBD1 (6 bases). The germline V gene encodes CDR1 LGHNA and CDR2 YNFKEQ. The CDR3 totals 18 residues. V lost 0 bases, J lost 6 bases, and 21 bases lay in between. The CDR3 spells CASSQDELGAEAGQPQHF. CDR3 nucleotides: TGTGCCAGCAGCCAAGATGAGTTGGGGGCAGAGGCGGGTCAGCCCCAGCATTTT.

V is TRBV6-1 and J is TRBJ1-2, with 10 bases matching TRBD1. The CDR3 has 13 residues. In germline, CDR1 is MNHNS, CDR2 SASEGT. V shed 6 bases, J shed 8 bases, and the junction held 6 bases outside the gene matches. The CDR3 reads CASSPGQGRGYTF. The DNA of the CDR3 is TGTGCCAGCAGCCCGGGACAGGGGAGGGGCTACACCTTC.

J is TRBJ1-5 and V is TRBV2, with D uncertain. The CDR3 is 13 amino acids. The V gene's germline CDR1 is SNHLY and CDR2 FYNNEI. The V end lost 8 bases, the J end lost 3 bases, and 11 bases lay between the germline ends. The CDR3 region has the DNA TGTGCCAGCGGGAGGGAAAACAATCAGCCCCAGCATTTT. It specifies CASGRENNQPQHF.

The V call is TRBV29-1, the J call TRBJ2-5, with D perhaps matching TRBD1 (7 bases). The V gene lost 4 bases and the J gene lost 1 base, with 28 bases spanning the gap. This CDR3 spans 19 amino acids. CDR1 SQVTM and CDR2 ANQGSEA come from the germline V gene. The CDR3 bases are TGCAGCGTTGCGACGGAGGGGGCCCTCACCGGGGAGGTCCAAGAGACCCAGTACTTC. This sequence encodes CSVATEGALTGEVQETQYF.